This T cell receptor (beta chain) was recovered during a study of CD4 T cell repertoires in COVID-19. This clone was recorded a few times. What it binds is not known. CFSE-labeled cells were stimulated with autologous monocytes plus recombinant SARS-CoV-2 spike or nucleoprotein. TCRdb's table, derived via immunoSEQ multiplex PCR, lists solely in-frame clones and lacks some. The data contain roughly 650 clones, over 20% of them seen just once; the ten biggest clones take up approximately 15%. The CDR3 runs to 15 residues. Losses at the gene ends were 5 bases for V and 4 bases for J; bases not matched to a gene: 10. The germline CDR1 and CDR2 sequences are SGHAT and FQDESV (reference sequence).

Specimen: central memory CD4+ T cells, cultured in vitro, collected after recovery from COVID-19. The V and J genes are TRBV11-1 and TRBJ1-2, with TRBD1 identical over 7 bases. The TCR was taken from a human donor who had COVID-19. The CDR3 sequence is CASSLRGGGSYGYTF. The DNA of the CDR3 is TGTGCCAGCAGCCTACGCGGAGGGGGCAGCTATGGCTACACCTTC.